Reported below is one TCR beta chain. Its antigen remains unknown. This entry is derived from a study of shared clonotypes between healthy human individuals. Whole-study results and caveats: How much donors shared clonotypes was expected to be affected by sequencing depth.

CDR3 size: 14 residues. Germline values: CDR1 LNHDA, CDR2 SQIVND (reference sequence). The V and J ends lost 8 bases and 2 bases respectively, with 15 bases between them. Donors comprised healthy HIV-negative adults lacking recent acute infections or vaccinations. Replicate PCRs were loaded with roughly 300 ng DNA from unsorted PBMC, some 33,000 T cell genomes. Produced via immunoSEQ multiplex PCR; TCRdb's table is partial and in-frame only. The profile shows 450,000 to 500,000 clones, approximately 80% of them singletons. The gene calls are TRBV19 and TRBJ2-5; the D gene is possibly TRBD1 (5 bases). This receptor was identified in a woman in her 40s in good health. Some clones in this sample may be carry-over from other donors' samples. The source material was PBMCs. CDR3 in amino acids: CASSWGPPQETQYF. In nucleotides, the CDR3 is TGTGCCAGTTCCTGGGGCCCACCACAAGAGACCCAGTACTTC.